One sample yielded the 14 T cell receptor beta chains listed below, sequenced in a study of cytomegalovirus exposure and HLA in healthy donors. PCR amplification relied on 60 Vbeta primers (plus 13 Jbeta primers). TCRdb keeps only in-frame clones here, not all; method: immunoSEQ multiplex PCR. The table shows about 160,000 clones, with under 80% occurring only once. Sequencing was performed on PBMCs. All receptors derive from a man aged 40-55 years in good health and CMV-seronegative.

The rearrangement links TRBV28 to TRBJ1-1, with a tentative D call TRBD1 (5 bases). The V gene's germline CDR1 is MDHEN and CDR2 SYDVKM. The CDR3 has 13 amino acids. With 11 bases removed from V and 0 bases from J, the gap between germline ends came to 13 bases. CDR3 nucleotides: TGTGCCTCGAACACAGGTTTGAACACTGAAGCTTTCTTT. This encodes CASNTGLNTEAFF. Based on the CDR3 plus reference TRBV28 and TRBJ1-1, the full variable domain is DVKVTQSSRYLVKRTGEKVFLECVQDMDHENMFWYRQDPGLGLRLIYFSYDVKMKEKGDIPEGYSVSREKKERFSLILESASTNQTSMYLCASNTGLNTEAFFGQGTRLTVV.

The rearrangement uses TRBV4-2 and TRBJ2-1, with D possibly matching TRBD2 (7 bases). The CDR3 contains 15 residues. CDR1 is LGHNA, CDR2 YNFKEQ, per germline. The V end lost 1 base, the J end lost 4 bases, and 11 bases lay between the germline ends. CDR3 sequence: CASSQGGGGYNEQFF. CDR3 nucleotide sequence: TGTGCCAGCAGCCAAGGAGGGGGGGGGTACAATGAGCAGTTCTTC.

The chain couples TRBV4-3 to TRBJ2-7; D not certain. This CDR3 has 15 residues. Germline CDR1 LGHNA, CDR2 YSLEER. With 1 base removed from V and 3 bases from J, the gap between germline ends came to 13 bases. CDR3 coding DNA: TGCGCCAGCAGCCAAGCCAAAAGCCCTGGCTACGAGCAGTACTTC. As protein: CASSQAKSPGYEQYF.

This chain uses TRBV9 with TRBJ2-3; D not resolved. In germline, CDR1 is SGDLS, CDR2 YYNGEE. Trimming left V 0 bases short and J 0 bases short, with 8 bases between. This CDR3 region has 15 residues. The CDR3 loop is CASSVDQVSTDTQYF. In nucleotides, the CDR3 is TGTGCCAGCAGCGTAGATCAGGTTAGCACAGATACGCAGTATTTT.

The chain joins TRBV9 to TRBJ2-1; TRBD2 might be the D (5 bases). V was cut by 3 bases and J by 0 bases, with 16 bases left in between. This CDR3 region has 17 residues. Germline-derived CDR1 and CDR2 are SGDLS and YYNGEE. The CDR3, as DNA: TGTGCCAGCAGCGGAATTAGCACTAGTGGCTCCTACAATGAGCAGTTCTTC. It encodes CASSGISTSGSYNEQFF.

This clone was detected only a few times. This rearrangement joins TRBV5-5 to TRBJ2-5; 12 bases line up with TRBD2. V dropped 3 bases and J dropped 5; count of bases not matched to a gene: 5. The CDR3 contains 15 residues. Germline V gene sequence: CDR1 SGHKS, CDR2 YYEKEE (reference sequence). In DNA form, the CDR3 reads TGTGCCAGCAGCTGGACTAGCGGGGCCGGCGAGACCCAGTACTTC. Translated, it gives CASSWTSGAGETQYF.

The chain is built from TRBV29-1 and TRBJ2-7, with D tentatively TRBD2 (5 bases). CDR1 and CDR2 from the germline V gene are SQVTM and ANQGSEA. The CDR3 sequence is 15 residues long. Trimming left V 7 bases short and J 0 bases short, with 19 bases between. CDR3: CSAVEGRMSSYEQYF. The CDR3 region has the DNA TGCAGCGCCGTCGAGGGTCGGATGAGCTCCTACGAGCAGTACTTC.

This clone showed up just a few times. The chain joins TRBV7-9 to TRBJ1-4; a possible D gene is TRBD1 (6 bases). Germline values: CDR1 SEHNR, CDR2 FQNEAQ (reference sequence). The CDR3 has 16 amino acids. Trimming stripped 4 bases from V and 6 bases from J, with 18 bases between. The CDR3 region has the DNA TGTGCCAGCAGCTCCGGACAGTTTATTCAATATGAAAAACTGTTTTTT. Protein product: CASSSGQFIQYEKLFF.

The rearrangement uses TRBV9 and TRBJ2-3; 9 nucleotides agree with TRBD2. With 0 bases clipped from V and 1 base from J, the junction kept 3 bases outside the gene matches. The length of the CDR3 is 16 residues. CDR1 is SGDLS and CDR2 is YYNGEE in the germline V gene. The CDR3 DNA follows: TGTGCCAGCAGCGTAGAACCTAGCGGGGGCACAGATACGCAGTATTTT. It yields the protein CASSVEPSGGTDTQYF.

This clone came up once. The V gene is TRBV15, the J gene TRBJ2-2, with TRBD1 matching over 9 bases. The CDR3 is made up of 17 amino acids. Germline V gives CDR1 LNHNV, CDR2 YYDKDF (reference sequence). J was trimmed by 4 bases and V by 0 bases; bases with no gene match: 6. CDR3 region: CATSRDLVTGGTGELFF. DNA of the CDR3: TGTGCCACCAGCAGAGATCTGGTGACAGGGGGCACCGGGGAGCTGTTTTTT.

The CDR3: CAWSPGSYNEQFF. The DNA of the CDR3 is TGTGCCTGGAGCCCGGGGTCCTACAATGAGCAGTTCTTC. The V call is TRBV30, the J call TRBJ2-1; perhaps TRBD2 as D (5 bases). Trimming took off 3 bases at V and 1 base at J, with 7 bases between the two ends. This CDR3 spans 13 amino acids. Per germline, CDR1 GTSNPN and CDR2 SVGIG (reference sequence). Using reference TRBV30 and TRBJ2-1 for the parts outside the CDR3, the full variable domain is SQTIHQWPATLVQPVGSPLSLECTVEGTSNPNLYWYRQAAGRGLQLLFYSVGIGQISSEVPQNLSASRPQDRQFILSSKKLLLSDSGFYLCAWSPGSYNEQFFGPGTRLTVL.

The chain joins TRBV7-9 to TRBJ1-5, with a tentative D call TRBD1 (6 bases). From germline, CDR1 is SEHNR and CDR2 FQNEAQ (reference sequence). This CDR3 is 12 amino acids long. The V and J ends lost 4 bases and 9 bases respectively, with 10 bases between them. The CDR3 is CASSSGDRPQHF. CDR3 nucleotide sequence: TGTGCCAGCAGCTCAGGGGATCGGCCCCAGCATTTT.

The chain uses TRBV11-2 and TRBJ2-5; 7 nucleotides match TRBD1. The germline V gene encodes CDR1 SGHAT and CDR2 FQNNGV. V lost 1 base to trimming and J lost 2 bases; unmatched junction nucleotides: 7. This CDR3 region has 16 residues. The CDR3 protein is CASSLGVLGQQETQYF. In DNA form, the CDR3 reads TGTGCCAGCAGCTTAGGAGTTTTGGGACAGCAAGAGACCCAGTACTTC.

The CDR3 is CASSLEGALWEQYF. In DNA form, the CDR3 reads TGTGCCAGCAGCTTAGAAGGGGCCCTCTGGGAGCAGTACTTC. This chain uses TRBV11-2 with TRBJ2-7; TRBD1 is a possible D gene (5 bases). The V gene's germline CDR1 is SGHAT and CDR2 FQNNGV. The CDR3 covers 14 residues. V shed 0 bases and J shed 7 bases, with 13 bases lying between them.